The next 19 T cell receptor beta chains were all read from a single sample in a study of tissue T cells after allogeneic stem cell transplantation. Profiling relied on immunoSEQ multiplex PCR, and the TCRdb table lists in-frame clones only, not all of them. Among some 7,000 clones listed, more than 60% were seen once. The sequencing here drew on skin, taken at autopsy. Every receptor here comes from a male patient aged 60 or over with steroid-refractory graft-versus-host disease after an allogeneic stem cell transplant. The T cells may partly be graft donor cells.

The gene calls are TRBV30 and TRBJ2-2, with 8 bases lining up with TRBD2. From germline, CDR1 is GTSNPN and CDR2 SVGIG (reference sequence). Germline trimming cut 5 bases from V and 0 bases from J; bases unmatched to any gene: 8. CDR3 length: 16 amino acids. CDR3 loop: CAWGAPGGANTGELFF. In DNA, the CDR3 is TGTGCCTGGGGCGCCCCCGGGGGGGCGAACACCGGGGAGCTGTTTTTT.

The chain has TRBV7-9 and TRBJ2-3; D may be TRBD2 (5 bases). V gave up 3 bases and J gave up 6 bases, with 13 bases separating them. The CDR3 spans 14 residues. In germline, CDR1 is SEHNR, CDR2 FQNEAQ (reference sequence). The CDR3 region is CASSFSLERDTQYF. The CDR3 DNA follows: TGTGCCAGCAGCTTCTCACTAGAGAGGGATACGCAGTATTTT.

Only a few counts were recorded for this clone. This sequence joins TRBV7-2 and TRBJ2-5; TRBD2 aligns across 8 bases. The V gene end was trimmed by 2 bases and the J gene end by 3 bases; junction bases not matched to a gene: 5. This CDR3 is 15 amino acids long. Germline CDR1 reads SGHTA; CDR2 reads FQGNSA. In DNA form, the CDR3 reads TGTGCCAGCAGCTTAAGTGTGCGGGGGGAAGAGACCCAGTACTTC. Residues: CASSLSVRGEETQYF.

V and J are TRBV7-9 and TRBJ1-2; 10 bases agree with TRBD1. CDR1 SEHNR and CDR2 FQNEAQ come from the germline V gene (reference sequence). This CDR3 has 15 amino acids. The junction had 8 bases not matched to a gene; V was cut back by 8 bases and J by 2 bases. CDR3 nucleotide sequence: TGTGCCAGCGGGGGAACGGGACAGGGGAACTATGGCTACACCTTC. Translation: CASGGTGQGNYGYTF.

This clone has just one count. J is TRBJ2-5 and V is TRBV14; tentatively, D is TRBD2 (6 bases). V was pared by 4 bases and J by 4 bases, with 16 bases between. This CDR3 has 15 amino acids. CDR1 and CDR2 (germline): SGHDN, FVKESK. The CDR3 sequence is CASSLMEGGAETQYF. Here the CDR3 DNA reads TGTGCCAGCAGCCTTATGGAGGGTGGAGCAGAGACCCAGTACTTC. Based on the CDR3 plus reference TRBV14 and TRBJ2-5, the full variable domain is EAGVTQFPSHSVIEKGQTVTLRCDPISGHDNLYWYRRVMGKEIKFLLHFVKESKQDESGMPNNRFLAERTGGTYSTLKVQPAELEDSGVYFCASSLMEGGAETQYFGPGTRLLVL.

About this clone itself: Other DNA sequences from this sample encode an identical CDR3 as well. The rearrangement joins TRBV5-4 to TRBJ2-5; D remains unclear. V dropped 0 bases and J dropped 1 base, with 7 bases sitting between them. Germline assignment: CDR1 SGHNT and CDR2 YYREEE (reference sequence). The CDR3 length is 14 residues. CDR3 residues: CASSLAGTQETQYF. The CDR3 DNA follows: TGTGCCAGCAGCTTGGCGGGTACCCAAGAGACCCAGTACTTC.

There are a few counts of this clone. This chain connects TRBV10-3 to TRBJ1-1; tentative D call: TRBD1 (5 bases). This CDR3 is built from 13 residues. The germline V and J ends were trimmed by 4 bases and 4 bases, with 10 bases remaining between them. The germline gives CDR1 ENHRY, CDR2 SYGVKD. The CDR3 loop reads CAISGGSFTEAFF. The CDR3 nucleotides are TGTGCCATCAGTGGGGGGAGCTTCACTGAAGCTTTCTTT.

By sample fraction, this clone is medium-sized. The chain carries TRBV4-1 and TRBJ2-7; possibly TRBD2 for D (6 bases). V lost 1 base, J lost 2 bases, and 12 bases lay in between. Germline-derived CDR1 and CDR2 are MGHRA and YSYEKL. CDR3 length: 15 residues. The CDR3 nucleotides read TGCGCCAGCAGCCAAGGGTATAGCGGAGCCTACGAGCAGTACTTC. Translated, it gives CASSQGYSGAYEQYF.

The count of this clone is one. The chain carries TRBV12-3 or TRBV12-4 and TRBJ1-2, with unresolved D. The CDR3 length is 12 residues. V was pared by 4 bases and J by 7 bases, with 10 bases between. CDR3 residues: CASSSPIAGYTF. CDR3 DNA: TGTGCCAGCAGTTCGCCTATTGCTGGCTACACCTTC.

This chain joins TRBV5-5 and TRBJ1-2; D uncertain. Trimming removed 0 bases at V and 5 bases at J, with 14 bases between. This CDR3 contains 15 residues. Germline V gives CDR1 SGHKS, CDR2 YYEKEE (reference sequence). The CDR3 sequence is CASSLGRPFLYGYTF. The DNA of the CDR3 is TGTGCCAGCAGCTTGGGAAGACCGTTTTTATATGGCTACACCTTC.

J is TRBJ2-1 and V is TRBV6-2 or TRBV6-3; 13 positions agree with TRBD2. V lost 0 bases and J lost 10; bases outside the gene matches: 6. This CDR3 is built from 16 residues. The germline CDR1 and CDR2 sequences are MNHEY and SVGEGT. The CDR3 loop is CASSYSTSGGAGEQFF. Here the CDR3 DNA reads TGTGCCAGCAGTTACTCCACTAGCGGGGGGGCCGGGGAGCAGTTCTTC.

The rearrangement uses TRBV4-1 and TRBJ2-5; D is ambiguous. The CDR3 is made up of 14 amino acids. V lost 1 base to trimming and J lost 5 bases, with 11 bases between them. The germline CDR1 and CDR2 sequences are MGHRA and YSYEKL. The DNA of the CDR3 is TGCGCCAGCAGCCAAGTTCAGCCGAGTGAGACCCAGTACTTC. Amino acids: CASSQVQPSETQYF.

CDR3 in DNA: TGTGCCTGGAGACCAGCGGGGGGCCGAGATACGCAGTATTTT. Translated, it gives CAWRPAGGRDTQYF. The V call is TRBV30, the J call TRBJ2-3, with 9 bases aligning to TRBD2. From germline, CDR1 is GTSNPN and CDR2 SVGIG (reference sequence). Trimming removed 3 bases from V and 5 bases from J; junction bases left unmatched: 6. The CDR3 has 14 amino acids.

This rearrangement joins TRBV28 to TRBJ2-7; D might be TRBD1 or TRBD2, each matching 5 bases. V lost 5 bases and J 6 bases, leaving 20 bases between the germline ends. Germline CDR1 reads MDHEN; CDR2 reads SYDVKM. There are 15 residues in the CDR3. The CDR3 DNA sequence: TGTGCCAGCAGTCCCCGGGAAGGGGAACCCCTCGAGCAGTACTTC. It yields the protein CASSPREGEPLEQYF.

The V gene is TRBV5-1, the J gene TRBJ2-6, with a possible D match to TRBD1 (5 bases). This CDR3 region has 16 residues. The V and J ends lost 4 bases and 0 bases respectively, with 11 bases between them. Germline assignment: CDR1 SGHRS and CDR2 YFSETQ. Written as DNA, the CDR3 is TGCGCCAGCAGCCCGACAGCGAGCTCTGGGGCCAACGTCCTGACTTTC. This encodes CASSPTASSGANVLTF.

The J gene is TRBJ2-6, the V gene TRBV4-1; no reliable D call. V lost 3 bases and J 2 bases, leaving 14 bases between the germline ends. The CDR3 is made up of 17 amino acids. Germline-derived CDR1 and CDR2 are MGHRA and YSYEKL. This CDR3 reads CASSQVRSPTGANVLTF. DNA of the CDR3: TGCGCCAGCAGCCAGGTGCGATCCCCCACTGGGGCCAACGTCCTGACTTTC.

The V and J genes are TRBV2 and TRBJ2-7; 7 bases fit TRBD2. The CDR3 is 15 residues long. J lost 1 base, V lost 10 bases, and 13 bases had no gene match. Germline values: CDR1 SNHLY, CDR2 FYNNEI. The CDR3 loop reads CATPRGRDSSYEQYF. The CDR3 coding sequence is TGTGCCACTCCGAGAGGGAGGGACTCTTCCTACGAGCAGTACTTC.

CDR3: CASSPDRDREFSTNEKLFF. CDR3 bases: TGTGCCAGCAGCCCGGACCGGGACAGGGAGTTTTCAACTAATGAAAAACTGTTTTTT. V and J are TRBV7-9 and TRBJ1-4; 9 nucleotides match TRBD1. CDR1 and CDR2 from the germline V gene are SEHNR and FQNEAQ (reference sequence). The CDR3 has 19 amino acids. The V segment lost 5 bases and the J segment 0 bases; nucleotides outside the gene matches: 13.

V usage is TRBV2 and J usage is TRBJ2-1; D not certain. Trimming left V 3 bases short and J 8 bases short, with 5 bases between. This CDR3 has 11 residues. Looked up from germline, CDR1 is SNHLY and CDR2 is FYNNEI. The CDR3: CASSDWDEQFF. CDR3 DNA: TGTGCCAGCAGTGACTGGGATGAGCAGTTCTTC. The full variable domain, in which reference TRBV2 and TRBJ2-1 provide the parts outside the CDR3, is EPEVTQTPSHQVTQMGQEVILRCVPISNHLYFYWYRQILGQKVEFLVSFYNNEISEKSEIFDDQFSVERPDGSNFTLKIRSTKLEDSAMYFCASSDWDEQFFGPGTRLTVL.